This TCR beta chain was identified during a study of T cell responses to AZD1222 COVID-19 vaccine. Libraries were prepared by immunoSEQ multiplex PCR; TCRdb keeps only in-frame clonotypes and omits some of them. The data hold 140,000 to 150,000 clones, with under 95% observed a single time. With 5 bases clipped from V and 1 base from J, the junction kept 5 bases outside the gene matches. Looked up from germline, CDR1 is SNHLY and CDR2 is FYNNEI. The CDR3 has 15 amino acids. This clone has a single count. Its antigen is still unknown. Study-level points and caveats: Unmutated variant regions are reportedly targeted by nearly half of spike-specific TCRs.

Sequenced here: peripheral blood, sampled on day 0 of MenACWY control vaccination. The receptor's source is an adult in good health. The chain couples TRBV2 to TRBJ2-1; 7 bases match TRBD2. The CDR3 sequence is CASSRTSGSYNEQFF. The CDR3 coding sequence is TGTGCCAGCAGTCGGACTAGTGGGTCCTACAATGAGCAGTTCTTC. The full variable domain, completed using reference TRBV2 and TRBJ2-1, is EPEVTQTPSHQVTQMGQEVILRCVPISNHLYFYWYRQILGQKVEFLVSFYNNEISEKSEIFDDQFSVERPDGSNFTLKIRSTKLEDSAMYFCASSRTSGSYNEQFFGPGTRLTVL.